The 20 T cell receptor beta chains below all came from one sample that was sequenced in a study of shared T cell receptors in the human thymus. Libraries were prepared by immunoSEQ multiplex PCR; TCRdb keeps only in-frame clonotypes and omits some of them. The sample records around 730,000 clones, 75% to 90% being singletons. This sample was shared with a second study, whose subject was human thymus T cells.

The source material was thymocytes. The source of these receptors is a girl less than two years old with a congenital heart defect.

V gene TRBV5-6 combines with J gene TRBJ2-1; 7 nucleotides match TRBD1. Germline V gives CDR1 SGHDT, CDR2 YYEEEE. V was clipped by 5 bases and J by 4 bases; unmatched bases: 9. The CDR3 is made up of 15 amino acids. The CDR3 protein is CASRVTGTDYNEQFF. In DNA, the CDR3 is TGTGCCAGCAGAGTGACCGGGACAGATTACAATGAGCAGTTCTTC.

This clone was recorded a few times. J is TRBJ2-7 and V is TRBV28; no clear D gene. The CDR3 extends over 14 amino acids. V was clipped by 5 bases and J by 2 bases, with 13 bases between them. CDR1 MDHEN and CDR2 SYDVKM come from the germline V gene. The CDR3 sequence: CASSPKTPAYEQYF. The CDR3 DNA reads as TGTGCCAGCAGTCCCAAGACTCCAGCCTACGAGCAGTACTTC.

The CDR3 loop reads CASRGGTGSYGYTF. CDR3 nucleotides: TGTGCCAGCAGGGGGGGGACAGGGTCCTATGGCTACACCTTC. The chain couples TRBV6-1 to TRBJ1-2, with TRBD1 matching over 9 bases. CDR1 MNHNS and CDR2 SASEGT come from the germline V gene. The length of the CDR3 is 14 residues. Germline trimming cut 6 bases from V and 4 bases from J; bases unmatched to any gene: 6.

The rearrangement links TRBV9 to TRBJ1-1; D is possibly TRBD1 (5 bases). The CDR3 has 16 residues. Germline CDR1 reads SGDLS; CDR2 reads YYNGEE. With 0 bases removed from V and 1 base from J, the gap between germline ends came to 13 bases. CDR3 residues: CASSVVQTVTNTEAFF. CDR3 DNA: TGTGCCAGCAGCGTAGTCCAGACAGTCACGAACACTGAAGCTTTCTTT.

The V call is TRBV10-3, the J call TRBJ1-2, with D uncertain. V shed 2 bases and J shed 1 base, with 11 bases lying between them. From germline, CDR1 is ENHRY and CDR2 SYGVKD. This CDR3 is built from 15 residues. In DNA, the CDR3 is TGTGCCATCAGTGAGGCAGCGTCCTTTAACTATGGCTACACCTTC. As protein: CAISEAASFNYGYTF.

This chain uses TRBV9 with TRBJ1-1; unclear D gene. V lost 0 bases, J lost 4 bases, and 7 bases lay in between. This CDR3 has 13 amino acids. Per germline, CDR1 SGDLS and CDR2 YYNGEE. DNA of the CDR3: TGTGCCAGCAGCGTAGCGGGGTCCACTGAAGCTTTCTTT. Translation: CASSVAGSTEAFF.

The CDR3 sequence: CASSPGGAGNEQFF. In nucleotides, the CDR3 is TGCGCCAGCAGCCCCGGGGGGGCGGGGAATGAGCAGTTCTTC. This chain links TRBV5-1 with TRBJ2-1; TRBD2 matches at 8 bases. CDR3 length equals 14 residues. J gave up 7 bases and V 4 bases, and 7 bases lay outside the gene matches. Germline-derived CDR1 and CDR2 are SGHRS and YFSETQ.

This chain uses TRBV27 with TRBJ2-5; 8 bases are shared with TRBD1. This CDR3 is 14 amino acids long. Germline trimming cut 4 bases from V and 7 bases from J; bases unmatched to any gene: 8. CDR1 is MNHEY, CDR2 SMNVEV, per germline (reference sequence). This chain's CDR3 is CASSWQGALGTQYF. The CDR3 DNA reads as TGTGCCAGCAGTTGGCAGGGGGCATTAGGGACCCAGTACTTC.

The chain combines TRBV2 with TRBJ2-7; 10 bases map to TRBD1. Germline CDR1 SNHLY, CDR2 FYNNEI. V was pared by 5 bases and J by 4 bases, with 5 bases of the junction left unmatched. The CDR3 loop spans 14 amino acids. CDR3 region: CASSTGTGEYEQYF. The CDR3 DNA sequence: TGTGCCAGCAGTACCGGGACAGGGGAATACGAGCAGTACTTC.

Concerning this clone: The same CDR3 also results from other DNA sequences found in this sample. The V call is TRBV5-6, the J call TRBJ1-6; no clear D. CDR1 SGHDT and CDR2 YYEEEE come from the germline V gene. Trimming shortened V by 2 bases and J by 10 bases, and 10 bases separated the two germline ends. The CDR3 has 13 residues. CDR3 region: CASSLPGRSPLHF. CDR3 DNA sequence: TGTGCCAGCAGCTTACCGGGGAGATCACCCCTCCACTTT.

J is TRBJ1-1 and V is TRBV5-1, with 9 bases that match TRBD1. CDR3 size: 13 residues. The ends lost 7 bases at V and 3 bases at J; junction bases unmatched: 4. Per the germline V gene, CDR1 is SGHRS and CDR2 is YFSETQ. CDR3: CASGGQGDTEAFF. In DNA form, the CDR3 reads TGCGCCAGCGGGGGACAGGGCGACACTGAAGCTTTCTTT. Full variable domain (remainder filled in from reference TRBV5-1 and TRBJ1-1): KAGVTQTPRYLIKTRGQQVTLSCSPISGHRSVSWYQQTPGQGLQFLFEYFSETQRNKGNFPGRFSGRQFSNSRSEMNVSTLELGDSALYLCASGGQGDTEAFFGQGTRLTVV.

The chain recombines TRBV2 with TRBJ1-2, with 7 bases matching TRBD1. The ends lost 3 bases at V and 6 bases at J; junction bases unmatched: 10. The CDR3 has 15 residues. The germline V gene has CDR1 SNHLY and CDR2 FYNNEI. Here the CDR3 reads CASSERNRGIDGYTF. DNA of the CDR3: TGTGCCAGCAGTGAGAGAAACAGGGGTATCGATGGCTACACCTTC. The variable domain in full, completed from reference TRBV2 and TRBJ1-2, reads EPEVTQTPSHQVTQMGQEVILRCVPISNHLYFYWYRQILGQKVEFLVSFYNNEISEKSEIFDDQFSVERPDGSNFTLKIRSTKLEDSAMYFCASSERNRGIDGYTFGSGTRLTVV.

The V gene is TRBV30, the J gene TRBJ2-3; 8 bases are a match to TRBD2. The V and J ends lost 2 bases and 3 bases, in that order; junction bases with no gene match: 10. Germline V gives CDR1 GTSNPN, CDR2 SVGIG (reference sequence). This CDR3 comprises 16 residues. DNA for the CDR3: TGTGCCTGGAGTTACCCCTTCGAGCGGGGGACAGATACGCAGTATTTT. Translated: CAWSYPFERGTDTQYF.

In nucleotides, the CDR3 is TGCGCCAGCAGCACCGGACAGGAGGATTCACCCCTCCACTTT. This codes for CASSTGQEDSPLHF. The chain employs TRBV5-1 and TRBJ1-6; 7 bases are a match to TRBD1. Trimming removed 4 bases from V and 8 bases from J; junction bases left unmatched: 6. The CDR3 has 14 residues. Germline V gives CDR1 SGHRS, CDR2 YFSETQ.

In its sample, this clone was seen once. The junction differs from germline at one of its ends, possibly a read error. This sequence joins TRBV6-6 and TRBJ1-1; TRBD1 matches 9 bases. CDR3 size: 16 residues. Germline assignment: CDR1 MNHNY and CDR2 SVGAGI (reference sequence). In DNA, the CDR3 is TGTGCCAGCAGCTACTCCCCAGGGACAGGGATCACTGAAGCTTTCTTT. It translates to CASSYSPGTGITEAFF.

The chain carries TRBV18 and TRBJ2-7; 11 bases line up with TRBD1. The V and J ends lost 2 bases and 0 bases, in that order; junction bases with no gene match: 6. Per the germline V gene, CDR1 is KGHSH and CDR2 is LQKENI. The CDR3 spans 17 residues. For the CDR3, the DNA is TGTGCCAGCTCACCAAAGGGACAGGGGGATTCCTCCTACGAGCAGTACTTC. It codes for CASSPKGQGDSSYEQYF.

This clone has a single count. J is TRBJ1-6 and V is TRBV6-1, with TRBD1 matching 9 bases. There are 17 residues in the CDR3. The V gene end was trimmed by 1 base and the J gene end by 10 bases; junction bases not matched to a gene: 11. Germline CDR1 is MNHNS and CDR2 is SASEGT. The CDR3 loop reads CASSEGLFRTGVSPLHF. The CDR3 nucleotides read TGTGCCAGCAGTGAAGGGCTTTTTAGGACAGGGGTCTCACCCCTCCACTTT.

The J gene is TRBJ2-2, the V gene TRBV10-1; the match to TRBD1 covers 12 bases. This CDR3 has 19 amino acids. Looked up from germline, CDR1 is WNHNN and CDR2 is SYGVQD (reference sequence). V lost 3 bases, J lost 0 bases, and 8 bases stayed unmatched. The chain's CDR3 is CASSDPGQGAPPNTGELFF. DNA for the CDR3: TGCGCCAGCAGTGATCCGGGACAGGGGGCCCCACCGAACACCGGGGAGCTGTTTTTT.

The chain is built from TRBV2 and TRBJ2-5; 9 bases map to TRBD2. The CDR3 loop spans 15 amino acids. After removal of 1 base from V and 0 bases from J, the junction contained 0 bases not matched to a gene. Looked up from germline, CDR1 is SNHLY and CDR2 is FYNNEI. The DNA of the CDR3 is TGTGCCAGCAGTGAAGGCGGGGGGGACCAAGAGACCCAGTACTTC. Translation: CASSEGGGDQETQYF.

The V and J genes are TRBV19 and TRBJ1-2; the D is unclear. The CDR3 sequence is 14 residues long. Germline-derived CDR1 and CDR2 are LNHDA and SQIVND (reference sequence). V dropped 4 bases and J dropped 2 bases, with 11 bases sitting between them. The CDR3 here is CASSRQKNNYGYTF. In DNA, the CDR3 is TGTGCCAGTAGTAGGCAGAAAAACAACTATGGCTACACCTTC.